The clone carrying this T cell receptor (beta chain) is a singleton in its sample. Control samples came 1 year after myeloablative marrow transplants with methotrexate plus calcineurin inhibitor. Trimming took off 0 bases at V and 10 bases at J, with 8 bases between the two ends. Germline lookup yields CDR1 SGDLS and CDR2 YYNGEE. This CDR3 spans 12 amino acids. This sample is part of a study of T cells after posttransplantation cyclophosphamide. Here immunoSEQ multiplex PCR was the method, and the copy in TCRdb shows in-frame clones only, minus some. Of approximately 19,000 clones in the sample, approximately 90% were seen once.

The source material was PBMCs, sampled just over 350 days after allogeneic stem cell transplant with calcineurin inhibitor and methotrexate. V and J are TRBV9 and TRBJ2-1; no clear D. The receptor's source is a female patient aged 25-40 years who received an allogeneic stem cell transplant from an unrelated donor, was CMV-positive, and had acute and chronic GVHD. A subset of T cells may come from the graft donor. In nucleotides, the CDR3 is TGTGCCAGCAGCGTAGGTGTTGGCGAGCAGTTCTTC. Encoded protein: CASSVGVGEQFF.